A selection of T cell receptor beta chains follows, all from one sample in a study of OX40 agonist ivuxolimab in advanced cancers. The repertoire was sequenced with immunoSEQ multiplex PCR; TCRdb's copy has only in-frame clones and lacks some. The sample has approximately 22,000 clones, more than 80% seen once. The sequenced sample was CD4+ or CD8+ T cells sorted from blood, obtained in a trial of the OX40 agonist ivuxolimab. These receptors came from an adult with an advanced solid tumor such as melanoma, head and neck, liver or kidney cancer. Each CDR3 is given with its conserved first and last residue. A D gene is named only where the DNA matches it firmly. Clone size appears in some rows only: once, few, many, or a class for an expanded clone.

-,-,15,TRBJ2-1,TRBV7-8,CASSLTRSSYNEQFF,TGTGCCAGCAGCCTAACGAGAAGCTCCTACAATGAGCAGTTCTTC
TRBD2,few,15,TRBJ2-1,TRBV6-4,CASSDETSGYNEQFF,TGTGCCAGCAGTGACGAGACTAGCGGTTACAATGAGCAGTTCTTC
-,-,11,TRBJ1-2,TRBV29-1,CSVVTNYGYTF,TGCAGCGTTGTAACTAACTATGGCTACACCTTC
-,-,16,TRBJ1-2,TRBV28,CASSITGTLHGYGYTF,TGTGCCAGCAGCATAACCGGGACCTTACACGGCTATGGCTACACCTTC
TRBD2,-,15,TRBJ2-1,TRBV4-2,CASSQDRGSYNEQFF,TGTGCCAGCAGCCAAGATCGCGGGAGTTACAATGAGCAGTTCTTC
TRBD2,once,13,TRBJ2-4,TRBV7-9,CASSQSGRDIQYF,TGTGCCAGCAGCCAAAGCGGGAGGGACATTCAGTACTTC
-,few,14,TRBJ1-5,TRBV9,CASSVDVGNQPQHF,TGTGCCAGCAGCGTAGATGTAGGCAATCAGCCCCAGCATTTT
-,-,11,TRBJ2-3,TRBV30,CAWGDSDTQYF,TGTGCCTGGGGGGATTCAGATACGCAGTATTTT
TRBD1,-,13,TRBJ2-5,TRBV27,CASSSTGQETQYF,TGTGCCAGCAGTTCGACAGGGCAAGAGACCCAGTACTTC
TRBD2,-,16,TRBJ2-4,TRBV6-5,CASSFNSGMAKNIQYF,TGTGCCAGCAGTTTTAATAGCGGGATGGCCAAAAACATTCAGTACTTC
-,-,13,TRBJ2-1,TRBV6-1,CASFLRVYNEQFF,TGTGCCAGCTTCTTACGGGTCTACAATGAGCAGTTCTTC
-,-,14,TRBJ2-3,TRBV27,CANSLGGRTDTQYF,TGTGCCAACAGCTTGGGGGGTCGCACAGATACGCAGTATTTT
-,once,13,TRBJ2-1,TRBV11-2,CASSTARVNEQFF,TGTGCCAGCAGCACCGCAAGGGTCAATGAGCAGTTCTTC
TRBD2,-,15,TRBJ2-3,TRBV7-2,CASSLVGLAGDTQYF,TGTGCCAGCAGCTTAGTGGGCCTAGCGGGAGATACGCAGTATTTT
-,-,16,TRBJ1-4,TRBV5-1,CASSLASTVSDEKLFF,TGCGCCAGCAGCTTGGCATCGACAGTTTCGGATGAAAAACTGTTTTTT